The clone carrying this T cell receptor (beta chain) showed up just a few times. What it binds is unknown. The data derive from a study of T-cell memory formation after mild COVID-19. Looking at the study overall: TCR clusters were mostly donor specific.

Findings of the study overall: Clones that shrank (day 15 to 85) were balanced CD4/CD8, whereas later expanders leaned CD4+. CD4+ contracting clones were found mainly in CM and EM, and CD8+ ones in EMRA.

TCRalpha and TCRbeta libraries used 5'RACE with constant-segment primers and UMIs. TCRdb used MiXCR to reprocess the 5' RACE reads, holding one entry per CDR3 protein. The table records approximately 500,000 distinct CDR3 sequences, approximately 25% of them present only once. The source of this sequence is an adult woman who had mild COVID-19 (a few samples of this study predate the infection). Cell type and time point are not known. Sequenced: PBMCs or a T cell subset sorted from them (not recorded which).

The CDR3 region is CASSLRSGQNTGELFF. Written as DNA, the CDR3 is TGTGCCAGCAGCTTGCGATCAGGGCAAAACACCGGGGAGCTGTTTTTT. J is TRBJ2-2 and V is TRBV5-5, with D possibly matching TRBD1 (5 bases). Trimming removed 1 base from V and 2 bases from J, with 12 bases in between. The CDR3 extends over 16 amino acids. CDR1 and CDR2 (germline): SGHKS, YYEKEE (reference sequence).